This TCR beta chain comes out of a study of early T cells in non-severe SARS-CoV-2 infection (dated by TCRdb to 2020 to 2023). For the study in its entirety: TCR sequencing used bulk RNA from unsorted whole blood, so alpha and beta chains could not be paired.

This was a case-control study nested in a cohort of healthcare workers in London, UK, who had nasopharyngeal swab PCR tests and blood samples taken every week. Healthcare workers were recruited between 23 and 31 March 2020, during the week of the UK lockdown, and were followed weekly for up to about 15 weeks. What the authors observed across the whole study: VDJdb matching was skewed toward anti-spike CD8 responses and likely underestimated virus-specific expansions, missing private and CD4 specificities.

This clonotype appeared a few times. It has no known antigen specificity. Base qualities are not recorded, but no much larger clone differs from it by a single base. To prepare the library, 5' RACE was applied. TCRdb shows the sequencer as NextSeq 500. Unique molecular identifiers were attached to individual cDNA molecules in the TCR library protocol so that sequencing error and PCR bias could be corrected. Both TCR alpha and beta chains were sequenced, and tight co-correlation was observed between alpha and beta sequence abundances in each sample. In the original analysis: Decombinator V4 was used to annotate TCR sequences for V gene, J gene and CDR3. Expanded TCRs were defined as changing significantly between any two time points under a Poisson model with p below 0.0001. TCR abundances were normalised to the total number of TCRs sequenced per sample and expressed as counts per million. MAIT TCRs were defined by TRAV1-2 paired with TRAJ12, TRAJ20 or TRAJ33, and iNKT TCRs by TRAV10 paired with TRAJ18. VDJdb, accessed on 1 November 2021, was searched for TCRs annotated for CMV, EBV and SARS-CoV-2, and TCRs annotated for more than one antigen were excluded. The raw public data were reprocessed by TCRdb itself: fastp quality trimming at Q25, MiXCR clonotype calling, in-frame beta chains only. Under each unique CDR3 protein, matching rows form one entry showing the most common genes and DNA. V and J calls and clone size were set by TCRdb, not the authors. The sample includes tens of thousands of distinct CDR3 sequences, with around 12% observed a single time. In total, the top ten clones hold over 1.1% of the sample.

In the germline V gene (reference sequence), CDR1 corresponds to MNHNY and CDR2 to SVGAGI. A distance of 17 bases separates the germline ends of V and J, which lose 4 bases and 2 bases respectively. The CDR3, from cysteine to phenylalanine, totals 16 residues. Kept here is only the CDR3 DNA, which spans 48 bases and is read in frame from base 1. This receptor was taken from an adult who was a healthcare worker with PCR-confirmed SARS-CoV-2 infection or an uninfected control (not recorded which). The sequencing here drew on whole blood, taken at baseline. The chain couples TRBV6-6 to TRBJ1-2, with the D segment identity uncertain. CDR3 loop: CASSSISVGENYGYTF. The bases are TGTGCCAGCAGTTCCATAAGCGTGGGCGAGAACTATGGCTACACCTTC.